Each of the 2 T cell receptor beta chains below was sequenced from the same sample in a study of synovial regulatory T cells in juvenile arthritis. Data came from immunoSEQ multiplex PCR; TCRdb stores just in-frame clones and leaves some out. This specimen shows around 6,400 clones; the ten leading clones hold 0.6% to 0.75%. Sequenced input: Treg cells from blood. The sample's subset: remaining (HLA-DR-negative) circulating blood Treg cells. The receptors originated from a donor aged 2-30 years with juvenile idiopathic arthritis.

The chain employs TRBV5-4 and TRBJ1-1. There are 14 residues in the CDR3. No DNA appears here. Germline CDR1 reads SGHNT; CDR2 reads YYREEE (reference sequence). The CDR3 spells CASGRLEMNTEAFF.

The chain has TRBV28 and TRBJ2-5; the D call of TRBD2 rests on TCRdb alone, since no DNA is present to check it. The CDR3 is 14 amino acids. DNA for this receptor is not on file. Germline V gene sequence: CDR1 MDHEN, CDR2 SYDVKM. CDR3 amino acids: CASSLLAPQETQYF.